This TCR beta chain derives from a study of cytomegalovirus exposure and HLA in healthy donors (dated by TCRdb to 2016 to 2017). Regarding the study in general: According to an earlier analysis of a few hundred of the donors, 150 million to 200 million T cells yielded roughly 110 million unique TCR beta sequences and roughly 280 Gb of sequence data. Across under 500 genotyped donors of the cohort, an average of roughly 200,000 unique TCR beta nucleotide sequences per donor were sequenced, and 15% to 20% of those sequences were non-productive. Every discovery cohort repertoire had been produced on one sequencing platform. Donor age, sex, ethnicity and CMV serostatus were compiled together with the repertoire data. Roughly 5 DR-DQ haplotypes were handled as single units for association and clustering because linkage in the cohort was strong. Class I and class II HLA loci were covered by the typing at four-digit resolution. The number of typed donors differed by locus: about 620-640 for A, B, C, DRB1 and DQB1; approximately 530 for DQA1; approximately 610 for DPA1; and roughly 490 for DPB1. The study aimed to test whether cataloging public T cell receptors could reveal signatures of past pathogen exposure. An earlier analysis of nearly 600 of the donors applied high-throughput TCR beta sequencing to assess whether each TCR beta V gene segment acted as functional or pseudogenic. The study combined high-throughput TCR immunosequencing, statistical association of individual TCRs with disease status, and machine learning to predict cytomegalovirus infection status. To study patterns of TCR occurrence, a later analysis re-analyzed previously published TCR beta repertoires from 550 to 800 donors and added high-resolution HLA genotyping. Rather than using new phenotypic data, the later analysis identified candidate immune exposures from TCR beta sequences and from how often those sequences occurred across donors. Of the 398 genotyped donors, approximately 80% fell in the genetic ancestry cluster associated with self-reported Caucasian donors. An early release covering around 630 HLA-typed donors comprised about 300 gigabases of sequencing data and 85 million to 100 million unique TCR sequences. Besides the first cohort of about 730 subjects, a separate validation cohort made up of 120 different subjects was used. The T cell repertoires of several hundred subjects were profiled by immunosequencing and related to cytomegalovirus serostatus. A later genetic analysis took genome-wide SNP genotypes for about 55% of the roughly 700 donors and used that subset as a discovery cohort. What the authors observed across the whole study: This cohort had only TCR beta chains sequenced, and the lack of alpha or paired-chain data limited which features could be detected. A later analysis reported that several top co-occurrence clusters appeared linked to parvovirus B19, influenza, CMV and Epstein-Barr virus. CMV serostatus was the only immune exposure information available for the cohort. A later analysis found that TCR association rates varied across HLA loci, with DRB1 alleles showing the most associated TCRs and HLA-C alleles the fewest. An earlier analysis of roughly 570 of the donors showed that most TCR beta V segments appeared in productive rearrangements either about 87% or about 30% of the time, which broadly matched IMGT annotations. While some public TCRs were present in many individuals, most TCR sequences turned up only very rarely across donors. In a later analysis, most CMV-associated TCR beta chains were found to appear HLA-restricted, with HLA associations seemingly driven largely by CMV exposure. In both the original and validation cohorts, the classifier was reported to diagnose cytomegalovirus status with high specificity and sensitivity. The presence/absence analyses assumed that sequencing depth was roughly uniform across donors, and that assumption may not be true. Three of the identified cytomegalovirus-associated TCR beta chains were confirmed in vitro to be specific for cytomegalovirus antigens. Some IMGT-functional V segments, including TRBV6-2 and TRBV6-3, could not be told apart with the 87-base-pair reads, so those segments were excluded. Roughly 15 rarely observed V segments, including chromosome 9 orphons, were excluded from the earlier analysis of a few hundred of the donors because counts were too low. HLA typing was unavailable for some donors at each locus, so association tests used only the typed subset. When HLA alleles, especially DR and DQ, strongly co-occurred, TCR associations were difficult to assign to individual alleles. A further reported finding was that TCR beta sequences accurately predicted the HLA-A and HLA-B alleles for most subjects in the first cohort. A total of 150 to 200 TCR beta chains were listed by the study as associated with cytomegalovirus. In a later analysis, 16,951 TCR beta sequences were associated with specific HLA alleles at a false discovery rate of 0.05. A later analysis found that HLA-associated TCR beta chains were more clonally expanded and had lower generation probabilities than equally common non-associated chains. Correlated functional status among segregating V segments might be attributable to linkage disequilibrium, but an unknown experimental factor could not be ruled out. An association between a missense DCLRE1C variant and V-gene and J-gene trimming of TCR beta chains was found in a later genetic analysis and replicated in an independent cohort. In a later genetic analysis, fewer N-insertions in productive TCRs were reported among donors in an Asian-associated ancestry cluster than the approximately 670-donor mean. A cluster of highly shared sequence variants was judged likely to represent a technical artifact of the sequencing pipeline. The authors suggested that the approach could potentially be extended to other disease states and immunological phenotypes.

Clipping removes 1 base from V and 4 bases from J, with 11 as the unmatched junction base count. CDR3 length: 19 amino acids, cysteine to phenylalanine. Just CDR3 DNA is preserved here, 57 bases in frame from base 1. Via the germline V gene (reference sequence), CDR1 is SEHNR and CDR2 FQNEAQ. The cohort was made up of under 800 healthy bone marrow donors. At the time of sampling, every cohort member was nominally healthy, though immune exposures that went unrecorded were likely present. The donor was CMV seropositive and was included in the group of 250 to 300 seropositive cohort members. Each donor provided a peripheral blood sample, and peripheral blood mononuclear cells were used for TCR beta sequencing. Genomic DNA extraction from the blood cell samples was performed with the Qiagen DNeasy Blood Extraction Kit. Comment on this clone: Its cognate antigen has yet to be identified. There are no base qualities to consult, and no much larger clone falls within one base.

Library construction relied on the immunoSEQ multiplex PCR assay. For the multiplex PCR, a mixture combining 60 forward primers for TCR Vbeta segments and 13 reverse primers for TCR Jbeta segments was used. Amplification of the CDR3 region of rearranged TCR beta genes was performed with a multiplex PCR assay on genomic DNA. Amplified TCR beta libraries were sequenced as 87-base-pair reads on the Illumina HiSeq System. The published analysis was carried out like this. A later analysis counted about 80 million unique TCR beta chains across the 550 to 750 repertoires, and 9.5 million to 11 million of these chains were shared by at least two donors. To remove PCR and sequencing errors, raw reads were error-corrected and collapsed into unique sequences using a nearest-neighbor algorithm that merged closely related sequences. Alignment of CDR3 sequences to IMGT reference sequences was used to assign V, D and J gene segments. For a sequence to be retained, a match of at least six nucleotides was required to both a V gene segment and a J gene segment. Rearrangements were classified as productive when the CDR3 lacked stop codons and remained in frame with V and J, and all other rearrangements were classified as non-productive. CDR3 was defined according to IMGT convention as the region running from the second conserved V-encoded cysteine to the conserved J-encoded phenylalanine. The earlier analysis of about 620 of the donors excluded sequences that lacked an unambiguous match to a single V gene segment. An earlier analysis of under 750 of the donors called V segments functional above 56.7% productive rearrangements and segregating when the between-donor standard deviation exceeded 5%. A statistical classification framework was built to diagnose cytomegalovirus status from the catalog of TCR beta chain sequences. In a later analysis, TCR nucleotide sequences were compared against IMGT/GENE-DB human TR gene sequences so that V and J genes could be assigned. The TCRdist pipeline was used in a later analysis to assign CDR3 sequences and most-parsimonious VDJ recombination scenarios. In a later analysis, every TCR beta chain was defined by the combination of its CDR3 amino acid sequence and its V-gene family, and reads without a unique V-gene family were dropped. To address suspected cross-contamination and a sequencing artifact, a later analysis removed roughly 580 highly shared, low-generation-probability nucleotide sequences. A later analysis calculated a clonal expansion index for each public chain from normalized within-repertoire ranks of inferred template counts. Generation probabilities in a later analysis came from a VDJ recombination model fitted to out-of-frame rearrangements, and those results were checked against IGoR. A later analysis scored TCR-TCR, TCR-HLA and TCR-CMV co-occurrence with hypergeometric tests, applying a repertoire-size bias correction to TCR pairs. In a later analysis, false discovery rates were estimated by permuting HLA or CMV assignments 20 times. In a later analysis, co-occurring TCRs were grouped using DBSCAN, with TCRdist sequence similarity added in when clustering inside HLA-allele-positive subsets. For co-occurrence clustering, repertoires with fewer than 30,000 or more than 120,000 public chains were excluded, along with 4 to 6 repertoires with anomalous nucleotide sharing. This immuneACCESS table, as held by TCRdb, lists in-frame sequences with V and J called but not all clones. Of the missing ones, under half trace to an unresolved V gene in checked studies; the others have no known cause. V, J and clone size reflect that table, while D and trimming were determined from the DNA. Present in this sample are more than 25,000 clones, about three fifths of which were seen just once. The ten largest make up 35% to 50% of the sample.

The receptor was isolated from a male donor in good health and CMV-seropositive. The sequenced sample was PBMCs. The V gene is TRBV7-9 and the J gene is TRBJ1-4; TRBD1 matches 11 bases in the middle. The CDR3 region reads CASSLGTGGARRGNEKLFF. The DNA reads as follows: TGTGCCAGCAGCTTAGGGACAGGGGGCGCGAGGCGAGGTAATGAAAAACTGTTTTTT.